Listed below are T cell receptor beta chains from one sample, sequenced in a study of T cells in localized non-small cell lung cancer. Sequenced by immunoSEQ multiplex PCR; TCRdb stores in-frame clones only, minus some. Altogether about 11,000 clones are present, roughly 84% being singletons, with the ten largest covering under 25%. The sample in question was peripheral blood, obtained before any cancer treatment. Source of these receptors: a male donor at least 60 years old with stage I lung adenocarcinoma. CDR3s include the opening cysteine and the closing phenylalanine or tryptophan. D genes are given only for firm matches. For some rows the clone size is stated as once, few or many, or as a class when expanded; others skip it.

D	V	size	J	DNA	CDR3
-	TRBV21-1	-	TRBJ1-5	TGTGCCAGCAGCAAAGCGCCGACGACAGGGGGAAAAGGCAATCAGCCCCAGCATTTT	CASSKAPTTGGKGNQPQHF
TRBD1	TRBV7-3	once	TRBJ2-1	TGTGCCAGCAGCACCGGGACAGGGAAGTCCAATGAGCAGTTCTTC	CASSTGTGKSNEQFF
-	TRBV7-8	few	TRBJ1-4	TGTGCCAGCAGCCCGGCAAGAACTAATGAAAAACTGTTTTTT	CASSPARTNEKLFF
TRBD1	TRBV5-1	-	TRBJ2-7	TGCGCCAGCAGCTCTACAGGGGGGTCGGGCTACGAGCAGTACTTC	CASSSTGGSGYEQYF
-	TRBV5-1	-	TRBJ2-7	TGCGCCAGCAGCCCAGCCGTGGGGCGTTTCGAGCAGTACTTC	CASSPAVGRFEQYF
-	TRBV7-2	-	TRBJ2-5	TGTGCCAGCAGCTTCGGGAGTCACGCAGAGACCCAGTACTTC	CASSFGSHAETQYF
-	TRBV28	-	TRBJ2-5	TGTGCCAGCAGTCCGATCGGAGAGACCCAGTACTTC	CASSPIGETQYF
TRBD1	TRBV5-1	few	TRBJ1-4	TGCGCCAGCAGTTCCGACAGGGGTGAAAAACTGTTTTTT	CASSSDRGEKLFF
-	TRBV7-2	-	TRBJ1-1	TGTGCCAGCAGCTTAGGAGGGGGAATACGTGAAGCTTTCTTT	CASSLGGGIREAFF
-	TRBV18	-	TRBJ2-3	TGTGCCAGCTCCGTAATAGCGGACCGCACAGATACGCAGTATTTT	CASSVIADRTDTQYF
-	TRBV30	-	TRBJ1-3	TGTGCCTGGGAAAGATCCTCTGGAAACACCATATATTTT	CAWERSSGNTIYF
TRBD1	TRBV19	-	TRBJ1-1	TGTGCCAGTAGTATAGGACAGGGGACCTCTGAAGCTTTCTTT	CASSIGQGTSEAFF
-	TRBV4-2	-	TRBJ1-1	TGTGCCAGCAGCCAAGGCCCCTTCAGCGGCATGAACACTGAAGCTTTCTTT	CASSQGPFSGMNTEAFF
-	TRBV7-2	-	TRBJ1-3	TGTGCCAGCAGCTTAGCCGGGGCCGGCAGCTCTGGAAACACCATATATTTT	CASSLAGAGSSGNTIYF
-	TRBV6-4	-	TRBJ1-2	TGTGCCAGCAGCGAAAACCAGACAACCTCCTATGGCTACACCTTC	CASSENQTTSYGYTF
-	TRBV28	few	TRBJ2-1	TGTGCCAGCAGTTTAGGTTCGGGGTACCCAAATGAGCAGTTCTTC	CASSLGSGYPNEQFF
TRBD2	TRBV28	-	TRBJ2-3	TGTGCCAGCAGCCCCGGGGCGGGGGGCGGCACAGATACGCAGTATTTT	CASSPGAGGGTDTQYF
TRBD2	TRBV10-3	-	TRBJ2-5	TGTGCCATCAGTGATAGCGGGGAGACCCAGTACTTC	CAISDSGETQYF
-	TRBV6-7	-	TRBJ1-4	TGTGCCAGCACTTTGGGAGAGGGATCGGGTGAAAAACTGTTTTTT	CASTLGEGSGEKLFF
-	TRBV18	-	TRBJ1-4	TGTGCCAGCTCACCCCAAGGGAATTTTGGGGCATCAACTAATGAAAAACTGTTTTTT	CASSPQGNFGASTNEKLFF
-	TRBV7-3	-	TRBJ2-1	TGTGCCAGCAGTTTAGGGACTGACAGGGATAAGTTCTTC	CASSLGTDRDKFF
-	TRBV6-1	few	TRBJ1-6	TGTGCCAGCAGTGAACGGATCCACCTGGGGAATTCACCCCTCCACTTT	CASSERIHLGNSPLHF
-	TRBV28	-	TRBJ1-1	TGTGCCAGCAGGATTATGAACACTGAAGCTTTCTTT	CASRIMNTEAFF
-	TRBV2	-	TRBJ1-1	TGTGCCAGCAGTGGGGAGGGGATGAACACTGAAGCTTTCTTT	CASSGEGMNTEAFF
TRBD1	TRBV28	-	TRBJ1-2	TGTGCCAGCATCCTCCTCGGACAGGGGACAGGGGGCTACACCTTC	CASILLGQGTGGYTF
-	TRBV7-9	-	TRBJ1-4	TGTGCCAGCAGCTTAGCTACTAATGAAAAACTGTTTTTT	CASSLATNEKLFF
-	TRBV11-3	-	TRBJ1-4	TGTGCCAGCAGCTTGACAGGTGGTGAAAAACTGTTTTTT	CASSLTGGEKLFF
-	TRBV7-3	-	TRBJ2-2	TGTGCCAGCAGCTTAGCCACAGGGCACACCGGGGAGCTGTTTTTT	CASSLATGHTGELFF
TRBD2	TRBV27	-	TRBJ2-1	TGTGCCAGCAGTCCGAAACCTTTAGCGGGGGGGAGGAATGAGCAGTTCTTC	CASSPKPLAGGRNEQFF
-	TRBV18	-	TRBJ2-7	TGTGCCAGCTCACCAATGGGGGCTTGGGAGCAGTACTTC	CASSPMGAWEQYF
TRBD2	TRBV4-3	-	TRBJ2-7	TGCGCCAGCAGCCAAGAGGGGGGAGGGGTACCCTACGAGCAGTACTTC	CASSQEGGGVPYEQYF
TRBD1	TRBV4-3	-	TRBJ1-4	TGCGCCAGCAGCCAAGGACAGGGTGGTGAAAAACTGTTTTTT	CASSQGQGGEKLFF
TRBD2	TRBV9	-	TRBJ2-1	TGTGCCAGCAGCGTAGTGGGTAGCGGGGGATCATGGCAGTTCTTC	CASSVVGSGGSWQFF
TRBD2	TRBV4-2	-	TRBJ2-3	TGTGCCAGCAGCGATTTGACTAGCTATAGCACAGATACGCAGTATTTT	CASSDLTSYSTDTQYF
-	TRBV9	-	TRBJ2-7	TGTGCCAGCAGCGTAGAGGGCGGCCTCTACGAGCAGTACTTC	CASSVEGGLYEQYF
-	TRBV7-2	-	TRBJ1-2	TGTGCCAGCAGCTTTAAATTGATAGGGGATAACTATGGCTACACCTTC	CASSFKLIGDNYGYTF
TRBD2	TRBV9	-	TRBJ2-5	TGTGCCAGCAGCGTAGGGCCGGGGGGAGAGACCCAGTACTTC	CASSVGPGGETQYF
-	TRBV5-1	few	TRBJ1-1	TGCGCCAGCAGCTTGGTTCCGGTCGAGAACACTGAAGCTTTCTTT	CASSLVPVENTEAFF
-	TRBV19	-	TRBJ2-3	TGTGCCAGTAGTAGGCAGGGGGGGAATCAGCCCCAGTATTTT	CASSRQGGNQPQYF
-	TRBV5-6	-	TRBJ2-1	TGTGCCAGCAGCCTGGAAGGGGGGGCCCACGAGCAGTTCTTC	CASSLEGGAHEQFF
-	TRBV7-2	-	TRBJ1-6	TGTGCCAGCACCCGAACGGAGGGCAACTGGGGCTCACCCCTCCACTTT	CASTRTEGNWGSPLHF
-	TRBV7-3	-	TRBJ2-2	TGTGCCAGCAGCTTTAATGCCGGGGAGCTGTTTTTT	CASSFNAGELFF
-	TRBV6-6	-	TRBJ2-7	TGTGCCAGCAGTCGGGGATACGAGCAGTACTTC	CASSRGYEQYF
-	TRBV5-6	-	TRBJ1-5	TGTGCCAGCAGCTTGGGCAGCAATCAGCCCCAGCATTTT	CASSLGSNQPQHF
-	TRBV5-5	-	TRBJ2-5	TGTGCCAGCAGCTTTTATGGGAAAGAGACCCAGTACTTC	CASSFYGKETQYF
-	TRBV7-9	-	TRBJ2-3	TGTGCCAGCAGCCGGGACCTCACAGATACGCAGTATTTT	CASSRDLTDTQYF
-	TRBV7-8	-	TRBJ1-1	TGTGCCAGCAGCTCGGACAGGAACACTGAAGCTTTCTTT	CASSSDRNTEAFF
-	TRBV9	-	TRBJ2-3	TGTGCCAGCAGCGTAGGGACCCCAGATACGCAGTATTTT	CASSVGTPDTQYF
-	TRBV18	-	TRBJ1-2	TGTGCCAGCTCACCGTATCGCCAAACCGACAGCTCTAACTATGGCTACACCTTC	CASSPYRQTDSSNYGYTF
-	TRBV29-1	once	TRBJ1-4	TGCAGCGTTGTTTGGGTTGAAAAACTGTTTTTT	CSVVWVEKLFF
-	TRBV14	-	TRBJ1-1	TGTGCCAGCAGCCGATCCCTAATCCTCTTGAACACTGAAGCTTTCTTT	CASSRSLILLNTEAFF
-	TRBV9	-	TRBJ1-3	TGTGCCAGCAGCACGGGATTCCAGCGGAACACCATATATTTT	CASSTGFQRNTIYF
-	TRBV6-5	-	TRBJ1-5	TGTGCCAGCTCCTGGGGGAGGGAGAATCAGCCCCAGCATTTT	CASSWGRENQPQHF
-	TRBV6-5	once	TRBJ1-1	TGTGCCAGCAGTTATCAGCACTTATCTTACACTGAAGCTTTCTTT	CASSYQHLSYTEAFF
TRBD1	TRBV7-2	-	TRBJ1-4	TGTGCCAGCAAAGACAGGGGCGGTGAAAAACTGTTTTTT	CASKDRGGEKLFF
-	TRBV7-8	few	TRBJ1-3	TGTGCCAGCAGCTTGGGCTCTGGAAACACCATATATTTT	CASSLGSGNTIYF
-	TRBV7-2	-	TRBJ1-1	TGTGCCAGCAGCTTACAGCCGGGACAATCCATAGCTTTCTTT	CASSLQPGQSIAFF
TRBD1	TRBV14	once	TRBJ2-6	TGTGCCAGCGGCCAGGGGGCGCGTGGGGCCAACGTCCTGACTTTC	CASGQGARGANVLTF
TRBD1	TRBV12-5	-	TRBJ2-2	TGTGCTAGTGGCTCAGGCCGACAGGGGGTAAAGTTGGGGGAGCTGTTTTTT	CASGSGRQGVKLGELFF